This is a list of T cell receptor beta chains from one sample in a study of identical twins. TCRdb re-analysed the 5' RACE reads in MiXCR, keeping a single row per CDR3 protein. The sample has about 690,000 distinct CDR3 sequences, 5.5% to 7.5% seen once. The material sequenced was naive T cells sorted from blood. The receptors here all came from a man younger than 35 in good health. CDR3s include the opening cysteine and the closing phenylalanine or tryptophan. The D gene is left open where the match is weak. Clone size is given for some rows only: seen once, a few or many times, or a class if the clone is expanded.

CDR3 protein: CATSGFPYNEQFF
CDR3 DNA: TGTGCCACCAGCGGGTTTCCCTACAATGAGCAGTTCTTC
D gene: NA
V gene: TRBV15
clone size: NA
J gene: TRBJ2-1

CDR3 protein: CASSPIDRVGEQYF
CDR3 DNA: TGTGCCAGCAGTCCCATCGACAGGGTAGGCGAGCAGTACTTC
D gene: TRBD1
V gene: TRBV6-1
clone size: few
J gene: TRBJ2-7

CDR3 protein: CASEGADEQYF
CDR3 DNA: TGCGCCAGCGAGGGCGCCGACGAGCAGTACTTC
D gene: NA
V gene: TRBV5-1
clone size: NA
J gene: TRBJ2-7

CDR3 protein: CASSPRGGGANVLTF
CDR3 DNA: TGTGCCAGCAGTCCCAGGGGAGGTGGGGCCAACGTCCTGACTTTC
D gene: NA
V gene: TRBV12-3/TRBV12-4
clone size: many
J gene: TRBJ2-6

CDR3 protein: CASSDVAGANNEQFF
CDR3 DNA: TGTGCCAGCAGTGACGTAGCGGGAGCGAACAATGAGCAGTTCTTC
D gene: TRBD2
V gene: TRBV2
clone size: few
J gene: TRBJ2-1

CDR3 protein: CSVEMGLANIQYF
CDR3 DNA: TGCAGCGTTGAAATGGGACTAGCTAACATTCAGTACTTC
D gene: TRBD2
V gene: TRBV29-1
clone size: many
J gene: TRBJ2-4

CDR3 protein: CALRDRSYEQYF
CDR3 DNA: TGTGCCCTCCGGGACAGGTCCTACGAGCAGTACTTC
D gene: TRBD1
V gene: TRBV10-3
clone size: many
J gene: TRBJ2-7

CDR3 protein: CASSFRSDRRRNSPLHF
CDR3 DNA: TGCGCCAGCAGCTTTAGATCGGACAGAAGAAGGAATTCACCCCTCCACTTT
D gene: NA
V gene: TRBV5-1
clone size: many
J gene: TRBJ1-6

CDR3 protein: CSVVGWPMGSRDGNQPQHF
CDR3 DNA: TGCAGTGTAGTGGGGTGGCCAATGGGGTCCCGGGATGGCAATCAGCCCCAGCATTTT
D gene: NA
V gene: TRBV20-1
clone size: few
J gene: TRBJ1-5

CDR3 protein: CASSQETGNHSQWSKLFF
CDR3 DNA: TGCGCCAGCAGCCAAGAGACAGGGAACCACTCCCAGTGGTCAAAACTGTTTTTT
D gene: TRBD1
V gene: TRBV4-3
clone size: NA
J gene: TRBJ1-4

CDR3 protein: CASSLPGLGEKLFF
CDR3 DNA: TGTGCCAGCAGCTTACCAGGGTTGGGGGAAAAACTGTTTTTT
D gene: NA
V gene: TRBV7-9
clone size: few
J gene: TRBJ1-4

CDR3 protein: CSARVGSASTDTQYF
CDR3 DNA: TGCAGTGCTAGAGTCGGTAGCGCAAGCACAGATACGCAGTATTTT
D gene: NA
V gene: TRBV20-1
clone size: NA
J gene: TRBJ2-3

CDR3 protein: CASSADISAGELFF
CDR3 DNA: TGTGCCAGCAGCGCAGACATCTCCGCCGGGGAGCTGTTTTTT
D gene: NA
V gene: TRBV7-9
clone size: few
J gene: TRBJ2-2

CDR3 protein: CATSRENLIHEQFF
CDR3 DNA: TGTGCCACCAGCAGAGAAAATCTCATCCATGAGCAGTTCTTC
D gene: NA
V gene: TRBV15
clone size: few
J gene: TRBJ2-1

CDR3 protein: CASSLTRQSQETQYF
CDR3 DNA: TGCGCCAGCAGCTTGACACGACAGAGCCAAGAGACCCAGTACTTC
D gene: NA
V gene: TRBV5-1
clone size: NA
J gene: TRBJ2-5

CDR3 protein: CASSLSSGQGVYEQYF
CDR3 DNA: TGTGCCAGCAGCTTAAGTTCCGGACAGGGGGTATACGAGCAGTACTTC
D gene: TRBD1
V gene: TRBV7-9
clone size: few
J gene: TRBJ2-7

CDR3 protein: CATSGVGGPSYNEQFF
CDR3 DNA: TGTGCCACCAGTGGTGTTGGCGGGCCATCCTACAATGAGCAGTTCTTC
D gene: NA
V gene: TRBV24-1
clone size: NA
J gene: TRBJ2-1

CDR3 protein: CASSQDLVLQYTDTQYF
CDR3 DNA: TGTGCCAGCAGCCAAGATTTGGTCCTGCAGTACACAGATACGCAGTATTTT
D gene: NA
V gene: TRBV4-2
clone size: NA
J gene: TRBJ2-3

CDR3 protein: CASSETFSKNIQYF
CDR3 DNA: TGTGCCAGCAGTGAGACGTTCTCCAAAAACATTCAGTACTTC
D gene: NA
V gene: TRBV2
clone size: few
J gene: TRBJ2-4

CDR3 protein: CASSSEGPDYGYTF
CDR3 DNA: TGCGCCAGCAGCTCGGAGGGCCCCGACTATGGCTACACCTTC
D gene: NA
V gene: TRBV5-1
clone size: NA
J gene: TRBJ1-2

CDR3 protein: CASRGAGGSNQPQHF
CDR3 DNA: TGTGCCAGCCGGGGGGCAGGGGGGAGCAATCAGCCCCAGCATTTT
D gene: TRBD1
V gene: TRBV27
clone size: few
J gene: TRBJ1-5

CDR3 protein: CASSILKRSETQYF
CDR3 DNA: TGTGCCAGCAGTATCTTAAAGAGGTCCGAGACCCAGTACTTC
D gene: NA
V gene: TRBV11-2
clone size: NA
J gene: TRBJ2-5

CDR3 protein: CASSFSWGGSDSNQPQHF
CDR3 DNA: TGTGCCAGCAGCTTCTCATGGGGGGGAAGCGATAGCAATCAGCCCCAGCATTTT
D gene: NA
V gene: TRBV5-5
clone size: many
J gene: TRBJ1-5

CDR3 protein: CASSERLGVTGELFF
CDR3 DNA: TGTGCCAGCAGTGAACGGTTAGGGGTGACCGGGGAGCTGTTTTTT
D gene: NA
V gene: TRBV6-1
clone size: many
J gene: TRBJ2-2

CDR3 protein: CASSSLSTFHNEQFF
CDR3 DNA: TGTGCCAGCAGCTCCCTCTCGACATTCCACAATGAGCAGTTCTTC
D gene: NA
V gene: TRBV5-5
clone size: few
J gene: TRBJ2-1

CDR3 protein: CASSSSGLPQQYF
CDR3 DNA: TGTGCCAGCAGCTCCTCGGGACTCCCACAACAGTATTTT
D gene: NA
V gene: TRBV7-9
clone size: NA
J gene: TRBJ2-3

CDR3 protein: CATHPGGGEKLFF
CDR3 DNA: TGTGCCACCCACCCAGGAGGGGGTGAAAAACTGTTTTTT
D gene: NA
V gene: TRBV6-1
clone size: many
J gene: TRBJ1-4

CDR3 protein: CASTTGDETQYF
CDR3 DNA: TGTGCCAGCACTACAGGGGACGAGACCCAGTACTTC
D gene: TRBD1
V gene: TRBV2
clone size: NA
J gene: TRBJ2-5